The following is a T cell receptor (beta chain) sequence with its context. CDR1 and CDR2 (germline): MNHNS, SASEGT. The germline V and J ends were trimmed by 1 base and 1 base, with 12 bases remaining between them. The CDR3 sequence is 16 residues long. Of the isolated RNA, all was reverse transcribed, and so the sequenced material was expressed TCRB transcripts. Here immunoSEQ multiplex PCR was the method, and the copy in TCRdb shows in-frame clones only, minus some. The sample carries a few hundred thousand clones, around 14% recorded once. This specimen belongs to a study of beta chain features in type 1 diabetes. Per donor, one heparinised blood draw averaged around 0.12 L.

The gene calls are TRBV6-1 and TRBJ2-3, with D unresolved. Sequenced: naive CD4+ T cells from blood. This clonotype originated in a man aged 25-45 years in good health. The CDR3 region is CASSEGNARGTDTQYF. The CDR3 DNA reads TGTGCCAGCAGTGAAGGAAACGCTAGAGGCACAGATACGCAGTATTTT.